Each of the 31 T cell receptor beta chains below was sequenced from the same sample in a study of monozygotic twins with inflammatory bowel disease. Following a re-call of the 5' RACE reads, TCRdb has one entry per CDR3 protein and lacks DNA. The sample includes 400,000 to 500,000 distinct CDR3 sequences. The sample taken for sequencing was blood. These receptor sequences come from a human donor with ulcerative colitis or Crohn's disease, or a healthy co-twin of an affected twin (not recorded which).

This chain's CDR3 is CASSAGLIMKNCFF. The chain employs TRBV21-1 and TRBJ1-4. TRBV21-1 is a pseudogene locus. The CDR3 totals 14 residues.

The rearrangement joins TRBV9 to TRBJ2-7; TCRdb's assignment of TRBD2 cannot be checked, as there is no DNA. The length of the CDR3 is 15 residues. Germline CDR1 and CDR2: SGDLS and YYNGEE. The CDR3 sequence is CASSVGGSSSYEQYF.

The chain is built from TRBV20-1 and TRBJ2-7; TCRdb indicates TRBD2, and absent DNA this call remains unverified. This CDR3 comprises 14 residues. Germline CDR1 reads DFQATT; CDR2 reads SNEGSKA (reference sequence). This CDR3 reads CSARVAGISYEQYF.

V usage is TRBV20-1 and J usage is TRBJ2-5; TCRdb's assignment of TRBD2 cannot be checked, as there is no DNA. Germline V gives CDR1 DFQATT, CDR2 SNEGSKA (reference sequence). This CDR3 comprises 15 residues. CDR3: CSAYLGHGSGKTQYF.

The chain employs TRBV20-1 and TRBJ2-7; TCRdb lists TRBD2, though no DNA is available to test this call. CDR1 DFQATT and CDR2 SNEGSKA come from the germline V gene (reference sequence). This CDR3 has 14 amino acids. The CDR3 reads CSARSAGRRDEQYF.

The chain has TRBV5-1 and TRBJ2-1. This CDR3 comprises 12 residues. CDR1 SGHRS and CDR2 YFSETQ come from the germline V gene. CDR3 loop: CASSLEVNEQFF.

The CDR3: CASSQDLGVGTEAFF. This chain links TRBV3-1 with TRBJ1-1. This CDR3 region has 15 residues. Germline V gene data show CDR1 as LGHDT and CDR2 as YNNKEL (reference sequence).

The genes are TRBV6-2 or TRBV6-3 and TRBJ2-1. The CDR3 contains 14 residues. Germline V CDR1 and CDR2: MNHEY, SVGEGT. CDR3 region: CASSYLHHSYEQFF.

The rearrangement joins TRBV5-4 to TRBJ2-3; the D call from TCRdb, TRBD2, cannot be confirmed without DNA. The germline CDR1 and CDR2 sequences are SGHNT and YYREEE (reference sequence). The CDR3 sequence is 13 residues long. CDR3 amino acids: CASRSRATDTQYF.

V is TRBV5-1 and J is TRBJ2-2; with no DNA, the TCRdb D assignment of TRBD2 cannot be verified. Germline CDR1 is SGHRS and CDR2 is YFSETQ. The CDR3 has 20 amino acids. CDR3: CASSPTSYSGRFANTGELFF.

The J gene is TRBJ1-5, the V gene TRBV28. This CDR3 is built from 13 residues. Germline-derived CDR1 and CDR2 are MDHEN and SYDVKM. The CDR3 is CASRDKNNQPQHF.

The chain joins TRBV5-1 to TRBJ2-1; the TCRdb call, TRBD1, lacks DNA for checking. The CDR3 totals 16 residues. Per germline, CDR1 SGHRS and CDR2 YFSETQ. The chain's CDR3 is CASSLGQDWAYNEQFF.

This rearrangement joins TRBV2 to TRBJ2-3. From germline, CDR1 is SNHLY and CDR2 FYNNEI. CDR3 length: 12 residues. CDR3 residues: CASSINPNTQYF.

This chain uses TRBV6-2 or TRBV6-3 with TRBJ2-1; TCRdb reports TRBD2, a call that lacks DNA to check it against. The CDR3 runs to 19 residues. Germline lookup yields CDR1 MNHEY and CDR2 SVGEGT. CDR3 residues: CASSPHGLAGGPFPNEQFF.

The chain couples TRBV10-2 to TRBJ1-4; the D gene TCRdb calls, TRBD1, cannot be checked with no DNA. Germline CDR1 is WSHSY and CDR2 is SAAADI. The CDR3 length is 16 residues. Here the CDR3 reads CASSEGQEGLGEKLFF.

The V and J genes are TRBV27 and TRBJ2-5; TCRdb's D gene call, TRBD1, goes unchecked for lack of DNA. Germline V CDR1 and CDR2: MNHEY, SMNVEV (reference sequence). There are 15 residues in the CDR3. The CDR3 sequence is CASSLSSRGLQTQYF.

The chain recombines TRBV18 with TRBJ2-1; the TCRdb call, TRBD2, lacks DNA for checking. The CDR3 has 13 amino acids. CDR1 KGHSH and CDR2 LQKENI come from the germline V gene. CDR3 sequence reads: CASSPGLVNEQFF.

CDR3 loop: CASSLTHRVHEQFF. The V gene is TRBV5-4, the J gene TRBJ2-1; without DNA, the TCRdb call of TRBD1 cannot be checked. CDR3 length equals 14 residues. CDR1 is SGHNT, CDR2 YYREEE, per germline (reference sequence).

The chain links TRBV9 to TRBJ2-7; with no DNA, the TCRdb D assignment of TRBD2 cannot be verified. In germline, CDR1 is SGDLS, CDR2 YYNGEE. The CDR3 is 14 amino acids. The CDR3 loop is CASSGGPGAYEQYF.

This chain joins TRBV28 and TRBJ1-2; TCRdb's D gene call, TRBD1, goes unchecked for lack of DNA. The CDR3 covers 14 residues. Germline CDR1 is MDHEN and CDR2 is SYDVKM. CDR3 region: CASSFQGAMGGYTF.

The CDR3 loop reads CASSLGRIRQETQYF. This rearrangement joins TRBV11-2 to TRBJ2-5. CDR1 and CDR2 (germline): SGHAT, FQNNGV. This CDR3 contains 15 residues.

The V gene is TRBV12-3 or TRBV12-4, the J gene TRBJ2-1; TCRdb calls TRBD1, which cannot be checked without DNA. The CDR3 is 14 amino acids. CDR3 region: CASRKPGANNEQFF.

The chain's CDR3 is CASSVRGGYGYTF. V gene TRBV5-8 combines with J gene TRBJ1-2; the TCRdb call, TRBD1, lacks DNA for checking. From germline, CDR1 is SGHTS and CDR2 YDEGEE. The CDR3 is 13 amino acids.

The J gene is TRBJ2-3, the V gene TRBV20-1. CDR3 length: 14 residues. Germline V gene sequence: CDR1 DFQATT, CDR2 SNEGSKA (reference sequence). CDR3 region: CSARVIEVSDTQYF.

This sequence joins TRBV29-1 and TRBJ1-2; TCRdb's D call, TRBD1, is unchecked because there is no DNA. The germline V gene has CDR1 SQVTM and CDR2 ANQGSEA. The CDR3 sequence is 11 residues long. CDR3 protein: CSAKTGGGYTF.

The J gene is TRBJ2-2, the V gene TRBV10-3; TCRdb's D gene call, TRBD1, goes unchecked for lack of DNA. The CDR3 extends over 21 amino acids. Germline V CDR1 and CDR2: ENHRY, SYGVKD. The CDR3: CALLQGNAGVMGQGSTGELFF.

This CDR3 reads CASRQQGTEQYF. V and J are TRBV6-6 and TRBJ2-7; there is no DNA to check the TCRdb D call of TRBD1. CDR1 is MNHNY and CDR2 is SVGAGI in the germline V gene (reference sequence). The CDR3 has 12 amino acids.

The V and J genes are TRBV7-2 and TRBJ1-6; the TRBD1 assignment by TCRdb is unverifiable without DNA. The CDR3 extends over 21 amino acids. CDR1 is SGHTA and CDR2 is FQGNSA in the germline V gene. CDR3 region: CASSAFGARGRSSSYNSPLHF.

The chain carries TRBV30 and TRBJ1-6; TCRdb reports TRBD1, a call that lacks DNA to check it against. The length of the CDR3 is 13 residues. Germline-derived CDR1 and CDR2 are GTSNPN and SVGIG (reference sequence). CDR3 amino acids: CAWGGNFNSPLHF. The full variable domain, with the rest looked up from reference TRBV30 and TRBJ1-6, is SQTIHQWPATLVQPVGSPLSLECTVEGTSNPNLYWYRQAAGRGLQLLFYSVGIGQISSEVPQNLSASRPQDRQFILSSKKLLLSDSGFYLCAWGGNFNSPLHFGNGTRLTVT.

The chain recombines TRBV18 with TRBJ1-1; the TRBD1 assignment by TCRdb is unverifiable without DNA. The CDR3 runs 14 residues. CDR1 and CDR2 from the germline V gene are KGHSH and LQKENI. CDR3 sequence reads: CASSMDRVNTEAFF.

The chain carries TRBV15 and TRBJ2-1; TCRdb outputs TRBD1, but without DNA this stays unchecked. In germline, CDR1 is LNHNV, CDR2 YYDKDF (reference sequence). The CDR3 consists of 15 residues. CDR3 amino acids: CATSTSGTVPNEQFF.